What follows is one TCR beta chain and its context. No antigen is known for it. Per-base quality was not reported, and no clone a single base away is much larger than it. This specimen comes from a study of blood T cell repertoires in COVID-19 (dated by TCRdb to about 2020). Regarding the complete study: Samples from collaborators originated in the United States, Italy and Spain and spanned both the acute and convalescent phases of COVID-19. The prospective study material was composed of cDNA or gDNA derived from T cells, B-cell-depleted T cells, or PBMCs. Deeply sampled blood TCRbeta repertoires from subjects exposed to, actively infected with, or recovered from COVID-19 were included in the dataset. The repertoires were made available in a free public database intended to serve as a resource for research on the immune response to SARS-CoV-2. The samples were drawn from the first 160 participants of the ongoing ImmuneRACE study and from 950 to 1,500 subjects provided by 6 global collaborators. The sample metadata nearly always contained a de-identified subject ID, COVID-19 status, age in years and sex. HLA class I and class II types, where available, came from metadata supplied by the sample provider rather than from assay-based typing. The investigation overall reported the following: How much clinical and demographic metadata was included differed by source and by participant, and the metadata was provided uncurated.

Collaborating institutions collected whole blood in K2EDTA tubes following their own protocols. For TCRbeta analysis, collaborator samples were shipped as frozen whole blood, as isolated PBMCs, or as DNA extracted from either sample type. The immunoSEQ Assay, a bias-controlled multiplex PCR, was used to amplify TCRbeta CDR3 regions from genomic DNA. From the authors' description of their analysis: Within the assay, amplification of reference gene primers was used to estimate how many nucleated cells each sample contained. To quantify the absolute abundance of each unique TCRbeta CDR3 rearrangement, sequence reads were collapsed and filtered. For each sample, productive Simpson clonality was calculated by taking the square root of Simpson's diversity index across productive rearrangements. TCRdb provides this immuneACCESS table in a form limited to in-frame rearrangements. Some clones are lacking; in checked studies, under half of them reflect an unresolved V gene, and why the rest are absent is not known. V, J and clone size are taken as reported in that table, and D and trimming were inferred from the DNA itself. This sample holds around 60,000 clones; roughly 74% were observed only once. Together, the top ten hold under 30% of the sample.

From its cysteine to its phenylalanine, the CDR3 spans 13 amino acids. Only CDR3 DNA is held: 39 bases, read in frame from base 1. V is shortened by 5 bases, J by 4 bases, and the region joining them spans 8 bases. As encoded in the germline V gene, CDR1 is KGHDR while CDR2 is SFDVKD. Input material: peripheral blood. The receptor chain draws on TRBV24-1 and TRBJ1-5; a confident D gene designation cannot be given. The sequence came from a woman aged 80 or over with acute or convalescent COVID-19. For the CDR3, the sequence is CATSGSRNQPQHF. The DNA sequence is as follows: TGTGCCACCAGTGGAAGTCGGAATCAGCCCCAGCATTTT.